The 18 T cell receptor beta chains below were found in one sample sequenced in a study of blood T cells in healthy people across ages (dated by TCRdb to between 2014 and 2016). Receptor amplification or capture employed 5' RACE. Sequencing instrument: Illumina HiSeq 2500. A second PCR of about 6 to 11 cycles was performed with a sample-barcoded 5' primer and a J-beta primer mix. Clones were called with MiXCR by TCRdb after fastp trimmed the public reads at Q25, and only in-frame beta chains were retained. Each entry is one CDR3 protein sequence, shown with its most common DNA and genes. The sample profile shows 700,000 to 950,000 distinct CDR3 sequences; over 45% of them were found once. The top ten hold about 20% of the sample. Source material: blood. The receptors were gathered from a young man in good health.

V and J are TRBV7-9 and TRBJ1-6; D is ambiguous. The V gene lost 4 bases and the J gene lost 10 bases, with 17 bases spanning the gap. CDR3 size: 15 residues. Germline V gives CDR1 SEHNR, CDR2 FQNEAQ (reference sequence). CDR3 in DNA: TGTGCCAGCAGCTCAGTGCCCATCGGCGGATCACCCCTCCACTTT. Protein: CASSSVPIGGSPLHF.

The chain links TRBV20-1 to TRBJ2-1, with 7 bases matching TRBD2. This CDR3 comprises 14 residues. With 1 base clipped from V and 8 bases from J, the junction kept 8 bases outside the gene matches. From germline, CDR1 is DFQATT and CDR2 SNEGSKA (reference sequence). The CDR3 reads CSARGLAARDEQFF. CDR3 coding DNA: TGCAGTGCTAGAGGTCTAGCGGCAAGGGATGAGCAGTTCTTC.

In this sample, this clonotype turned up a few times. V is TRBV6-5 and J is TRBJ1-2; D ambiguous. The CDR3 is 13 amino acids. CDR1 and CDR2 (germline): MNHEY, SVGAGI. V lost 6 bases and J 4 bases, leaving 12 bases between the germline ends. The CDR3 DNA follows: TGTGCCAGCAGATCAGGAGACTTCTATGGCTACACCTTC. It yields the protein CASRSGDFYGYTF.

The V gene is TRBV6-2 or TRBV6-3, the J gene TRBJ2-5; a weak D match, TRBD2 (6 bases). CDR1 MNHEY and CDR2 SVGEGT come from the germline V gene. The CDR3 sequence is 13 residues long. Trimming removed 8 bases at V and 11 bases at J, with 21 bases between. CDR3: CASRGSGVWGQYF. In DNA, the CDR3 is TGTGCCAGCCGGGGGAGCGGCGTCTGGGGGCAGTACTTC.

The CDR3: CASSSGRGVSYEQYF. The CDR3 region has the DNA TGTGCCAGCAGTTCGGGCAGGGGGGTATCCTACGAGCAGTACTTC. The V call is TRBV12-3 or TRBV12-4, the J call TRBJ2-7, with a weak D call TRBD1 (7 bases). The CDR3 extends over 15 amino acids. The V end lost 4 bases, the J end lost 1 base, and 14 bases lay between the germline ends.

This clonotype was counted once. The chain's CDR3 is CSARDFVNWYQETQYF. The CDR3 DNA reads TGCAGTGCTAGAGATTTTGTCAACTGGTACCAAGAGACCCAGTACTTC. J is TRBJ2-5 and V is TRBV20-1; D is undetermined. The germline V gene has CDR1 DFQATT and CDR2 SNEGSKA (reference sequence). V was pared by 0 bases and J by 0 bases, with 14 bases between. The CDR3 runs 16 residues.

A note on this clonotype: Its ends do not fully match the called genes, so a read error is possible. V gene TRBV12-3 or TRBV12-4 combines with J gene TRBJ2-7; D may match TRBD1 or TRBD2 (5 bases each). There are 13 residues in the CDR3. The CDR3 reads CASSPGAYYGQYF. CDR3 sequence (DNA): TGTGCCAGCAGCCCCGGGGCCTACTACGGGCAGTACTTC.

The chain combines TRBV6-1 with TRBJ1-2; 8 bases fit TRBD1. The trim removed 6 bases at V and 5 bases at J, leaving 8 bases unmatched. The germline gives CDR1 MNHNS, CDR2 SASEGT. This CDR3 has 14 residues. CDR3 amino acids: CASSQDRGIYGYTF. The CDR3, as DNA: TGTGCCAGCAGCCAAGACAGGGGAATATATGGCTACACCTTC.

This clonotype was seen a handful of times. The chain links TRBV20-1 to TRBJ1-1; no firm D call. The germline V gene encodes CDR1 DFQATT and CDR2 SNEGSKA (reference sequence). Trimming cost V 0 bases and J 5 bases, with 10 bases left between them. This CDR3 contains 13 residues. The CDR3 loop is CSAREVLRTEAFF. CDR3 DNA sequence: TGCAGTGCTAGAGAGGTCTTGCGGACTGAAGCTTTCTTT.

This clonotype was picked up a small number of times. This chain uses TRBV28 with TRBJ1-2; perhaps TRBD1 as D (5 bases). Looked up from germline, CDR1 is MDHEN and CDR2 is SYDVKM. V was cut by 7 bases and J by 4 bases, with 16 bases left in between. This CDR3 has 14 residues. The CDR3 DNA is TGTGCCAGCACCTCAAGTCAGGGTGCCTATGGCTACACCTTC. Protein product: CASTSSQGAYGYTF.

The V and J genes are TRBV20-1 and TRBJ2-7, with no clear D. The germline V gene has CDR1 DFQATT and CDR2 SNEGSKA (reference sequence). Trimming took 1 base from V and 7 from J, leaving 11 bases between them. The CDR3 runs to 12 residues. The CDR3 protein is CSARVSSLEQYF. CDR3 in DNA: TGCAGTGCTAGAGTGTCGTCTTTGGAGCAGTACTTC.

V is TRBV20-1 and J is TRBJ1-6; D is possibly TRBD1 (5 bases). Germline lookup yields CDR1 DFQATT and CDR2 SNEGSKA (reference sequence). This CDR3 has 17 amino acids. Trimming cost V 1 base and J 10 bases, with 23 bases left between them. CDR3 sequence: CSARALGEGTSASPLHF. The CDR3 coding sequence is TGCAGTGCTAGAGCCTTGGGGGAGGGGACCTCTGCCTCACCCCTCCACTTT.

This clonotype was recorded once. An end of the junction does not agree with germline; a read error may underlie this. The genes are TRBV12-3 or TRBV12-4 and TRBJ2-6; 9 nucleotides agree with TRBD1. The CDR3 covers 17 residues. CDR3 DNA sequence: TGTGCCAGCGGCCGGGACAGGGTGGACTCTGGGGCCGACGTCCTGACTTTC. Protein: CASGRDRVDSGADVLTF.

This chain uses TRBV5-1 with TRBJ1-5; 9 positions agree with TRBD1. CDR3 size: 15 residues. The germline V gene has CDR1 SGHRS and CDR2 YFSETQ. Germline trimming cut 4 bases from V and 1 base from J; bases unmatched to any gene: 3. The CDR3 spells CASSEQGASNQPQHF. The CDR3 DNA sequence: TGCGCCAGCAGCGAACAGGGGGCGAGCAATCAGCCCCAGCATTTT.

The V gene is TRBV20-1, the J gene TRBJ2-5; tentatively, D is TRBD2 (6 bases). Germline V gives CDR1 DFQATT, CDR2 SNEGSKA (reference sequence). This CDR3 has 13 residues. Trimming pared 4 bases from V and 5 bases from J, leaving 14 bases between. CDR3 amino acids: CSATQEGGETQYF. CDR3 DNA: TGCAGTGCTACTCAGGAGGGCGGGGAGACCCAGTACTTC.

This clonotype was counted a few times. The rearrangement joins TRBV27 to TRBJ2-5; TRBD1 agrees at 9 bases. This CDR3 spans 16 amino acids. Germline V gives CDR1 MNHEY, CDR2 SMNVEV (reference sequence). The junction had 10 bases not matched to a gene; V was cut back by 4 bases and J by 4 bases. The CDR3 reads CASSSTGGAWLETQYF. CDR3 bases: TGTGCCAGCAGTTCAACAGGGGGCGCGTGGTTAGAGACCCAGTACTTC.

This clonotype was seen only a few times. The V and J genes are TRBV11-1 and TRBJ2-7, with a possible D match to TRBD2 (6 bases). CDR3 length: 15 residues. Germline CDR1 SGHAT, CDR2 FQDESV (reference sequence). V lost 0 bases and J 3 bases, leaving 12 bases between the germline ends. CDR3 loop: CASSLADYFGYEQYF. As DNA, the CDR3 is TGTGCCAGCAGCTTAGCGGACTACTTCGGCTACGAGCAGTACTTC.

The genes are TRBV29-1 and TRBJ2-3, with D unresolved. Looked up from germline, CDR1 is SQVTM and CDR2 is ANQGSEA. The V and J ends lost 4 bases and 3 bases respectively, with 11 bases between them. The CDR3 has 13 residues. This chain's CDR3 is CSVGGLMTDTQYF. CDR3 nucleotide sequence: TGCAGCGTTGGGGGTTTGATGACAGATACGCAGTATTTT.